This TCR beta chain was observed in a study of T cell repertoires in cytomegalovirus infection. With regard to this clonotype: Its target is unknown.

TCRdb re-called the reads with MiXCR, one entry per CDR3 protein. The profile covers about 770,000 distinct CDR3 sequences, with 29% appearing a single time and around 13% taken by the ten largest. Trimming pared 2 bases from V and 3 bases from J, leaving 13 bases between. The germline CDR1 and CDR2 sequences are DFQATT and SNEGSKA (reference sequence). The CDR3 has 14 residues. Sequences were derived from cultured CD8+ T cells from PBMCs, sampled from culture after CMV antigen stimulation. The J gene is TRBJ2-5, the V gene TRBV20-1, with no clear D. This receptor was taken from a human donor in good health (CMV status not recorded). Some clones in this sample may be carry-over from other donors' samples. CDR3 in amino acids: CSARKSPKKETQYF. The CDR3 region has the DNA TGCAGTGCTAGAAAGAGCCCGAAGAAAGAGACCCAGTACTTC.